Reported below is one T cell receptor (beta chain). Its antigen is unknown. This sample was taken from a study of blood T cells in healthy people across ages. Each donor supplied roughly 9.2 milliliters of peripheral blood. At least 7 million PBMCs were isolated per sample. Study results and limitations: Investigators viewed diversity estimates from one million T cells as underestimates, the study reported.

The use of a sample-barcoded 5' primer and a J-beta primer mix characterized a second PCR of about 6 to 12 cycles. Every cDNA molecule carried a tag from a template-switch adaptor bearing 12 random nucleotides. TCRdb analysed the 5' RACE reads with MiXCR anew, one entry per CDR3 protein. Of around 580,000 distinct CDR3 sequences listed, around 48% are singletons. The sequence came from a man older than 75 in good health. Sample: blood.

CDR3 amino acids: CASSVLGLASYNEQFF. The CDR3 DNA reads as TGTGCCAGCAGCGTTCTGGGACTAGCCTCCTACAATGAGCAGTTCTTC. V and J are TRBV9 and TRBJ2-1, with 9 bases matching TRBD2. Germline lookup yields CDR1 SGDLS and CDR2 YYNGEE. The CDR3 loop spans 16 amino acids. V dropped 2 bases and J dropped 0; count of bases not matched to a gene: 3.